This is a list of T cell receptor beta chains from one sample in a study of cytomegalovirus exposure and HLA in healthy donors. Produced via immunoSEQ multiplex PCR; TCRdb's table is partial and in-frame only. Among 150,000 to 200,000 clones, roughly four fifths were seen once, and the ten largest hold around 4.3%. Material for sequencing was PBMCs. Receptors were obtained from a man aged 45 to 65 in good health and CMV-seropositive. Both conserved end residues are part of each CDR3. A D gene is named only where the DNA matches it firmly. Only part of the rows carry a size: once, few, many, or a class if the clone is expanded.

V	size	J	D	CDR3	DNA
TRBV27	few	TRBJ1-1	-	CASSLAENTEAFF	TGTGCCAGCAGTTTAGCGGAGAACACTGAAGCTTTCTTT
TRBV19	-	TRBJ2-4	TRBD2	CASSIGLAGAKNIQYF	TGTGCCAGTAGTATTGGGCTAGCGGGGGCCAAAAACATTCAGTACTTC
TRBV11-2	once	TRBJ2-1	TRBD1	CASSLSFGQGYNEQFF	TGTGCCAGCAGCTTAAGTTTCGGACAGGGCTACAATGAGCAGTTCTTC
TRBV5-1	-	TRBJ1-1	TRBD1	CASSLDRGWNTEAFF	TGCGCCAGCAGCTTGGACAGGGGGTGGAACACTGAAGCTTTCTTT
TRBV7-2	-	TRBJ1-6	TRBD1	CASSSRDRANSPLHF	TGTGCCAGCAGCTCCCGGGACAGGGCGAATTCACCCCTCCACTTT
TRBV6-5	-	TRBJ2-3	-	CASSYSKPQTDTQYF	TGTGCCAGCAGTTATAGCAAGCCGCAGACAGATACGCAGTATTTT
TRBV2	once	TRBJ2-7	-	CASSDPRRNEQYF	TGTGCCAGCAGTGACCCACGGAGGAATGAGCAGTACTTC
TRBV5-4	-	TRBJ1-1	TRBD1	CASSLGGQGVAEAFF	TGTGCCAGCAGCTTGGGGGGACAGGGAGTGGCTGAAGCTTTCTTT
TRBV10-1	-	TRBJ2-7	-	CATSEGQQYF	TGCGCCACTTCAGAGGGACAACAGTACTTC
TRBV2	-	TRBJ1-6	-	CASSDSTTGWDSPLHF	TGTGCCAGCAGTGACAGCACCACAGGGTGGGATTCACCCCTCCACTTT
TRBV10-3	-	TRBJ1-1	TRBD1	CAIRPQGAEAFF	TGTGCCATCAGACCCCAGGGGGCTGAAGCTTTCTTT
TRBV29-1	-	TRBJ2-7	-	CSVCVGYSYEQYF	TGCAGCGTTTGCGTCGGGTACTCCTACGAGCAGTACTTC
TRBV7-6	-	TRBJ2-2	-	CASSTTGGAGWTGELFF	TGTGCCAGCAGCACAACAGGGGGGGCCGGGTGGACCGGGGAGCTGTTTTTT
TRBV5-8	-	TRBJ2-7	TRBD2	CASTLFNRGRGRGGYEQYF	TGTGCCAGCACCCTCTTCAACCGAGGGCGCGGGAGGGGTGGTTACGAGCAGTACTTC
TRBV6-5	-	TRBJ2-7	TRBD1	CASSYGRDRGAYEQYF	TGTGCCAGCAGTTACGGGCGGGACAGGGGCGCCTACGAGCAGTACTTC
TRBV5-4	-	TRBJ1-2	TRBD1	CASSIRGNYGYTF	TGTGCCAGCAGCATCAGGGGGAACTATGGCTACACCTTC
TRBV29-1	few	TRBJ2-2	-	CSVIREGTGELFF	TGCAGCGTTATCCGCGAGGGTACCGGGGAGCTGTTTTTT
TRBV5-1	-	TRBJ2-3	TRBD2	CASSLFTRGGRTDTQYF	TGCGCCAGCAGCTTGTTCACGCGGGGGGGCCGCACAGATACGCAGTATTTT
TRBV6-5	-	TRBJ1-2	-	CAISEAAGIYGYTF	TGTGCCATCAGTGAGGCTGCGGGGATCTATGGCTACACCTTC
TRBV7-9	-	TRBJ2-5	TRBD2	CASSSQTSGVETQYF	TGTGCCAGCAGCTCCCAAACTAGCGGGGTAGAGACCCAGTACTTC
TRBV6-4	few	TRBJ2-1	TRBD2	CASSDSDRGVSYNEQFF	TGTGCCAGCAGTGACTCCGATCGGGGGGTCTCCTACAATGAGCAGTTCTTC
TRBV5-6	once	TRBJ2-3	-	CASSLNTRADTQYF	TGTGCCAGCAGCTTGAACACCAGGGCAGATACGCAGTATTTT
TRBV28	few	TRBJ1-4	-	CASSLSDSATNEKLFF	TGTGCCAGCAGTTTATCGGACAGTGCAACTAATGAAAAACTGTTTTTT
TRBV27	few	TRBJ1-2	TRBD1	CASSSHPAGQGTNGYTF	TGTGCCAGCAGTTCCCACCCCGCGGGACAGGGCACTAATGGCTACACCTTC
TRBV28	-	TRBJ2-5	-	CASSATDVETQYF	TGTGCCAGCAGCGCTACAGATGTAGAGACCCAGTACTTC
TRBV4-1	-	TRBJ2-3	TRBD1	CASSQTSGTGGVGWADTQYF	TGCGCCAGCAGCCAGACGTCTGGGACAGGGGGAGTAGGTTGGGCAGATACGCAGTATTTT
TRBV7-7	-	TRBJ2-7	TRBD1	CASSQGTGGKYEQYF	TGTGCCAGCAGCCAAGGGACAGGGGGCAAGTACGAGCAGTACTTC
TRBV10-1	few	TRBJ2-1	TRBD1	CASKAGQGVVYNEQFF	TGCGCCAGCAAAGCCGGGCAGGGGGTGGTCTACAATGAGCAGTTCTTC
TRBV5-4	-	TRBJ2-7	TRBD2	CASSSLSGGAHEQYF	TGTGCCAGCAGCAGCCTTAGCGGGGGGGCCCACGAGCAGTACTTC
TRBV10-3	-	TRBJ1-1	TRBD1	CAINRGAGTEAFF	TGTGCCATCAACAGGGGCGCCGGGACTGAAGCTTTCTTT
TRBV6-5	-	TRBJ2-6	-	CASRQASGANVLTF	TGTGCCAGCAGACAGGCCTCTGGGGCCAACGTCCTGACTTTC
TRBV2	-	TRBJ2-7	TRBD1	CASSEGTGNYEQYF	TGTGCCAGCAGTGAAGGGACAGGGAACTACGAGCAGTACTTC
TRBV10-2	-	TRBJ2-4	-	CAASGGWGNIQYF	TGCGCCGCCTCCGGGGGTTGGGGAAACATTCAGTACTTC
TRBV4-3	-	TRBJ2-7	TRBD1	CASSQGGTGTYEQYF	TGCGCCAGCAGCCAAGGGGGGACAGGGACCTACGAGCAGTACTTC
TRBV4-2	few	TRBJ1-5	TRBD1	CASSQDGGQGVGQPQHF	TGTGCCAGCAGCCAGGATGGGGGACAGGGGGTCGGGCAGCCCCAGCATTTT
TRBV7-8	-	TRBJ1-2	-	CASSFKQDLYGYTF	TGTGCCAGCAGCTTTAAACAGGACCTATATGGCTACACCTTC
TRBV10-3	-	TRBJ1-1	-	CAISDSGGTEAFF	TGTGCCATCAGTGACTCGGGGGGCACTGAAGCTTTCTTT
TRBV14	few	TRBJ2-1	TRBD2	CASSPRLAGGEYNEQFF	TGTGCCAGCAGCCCCAGACTAGCGGGAGGGGAGTACAATGAGCAGTTCTTC
TRBV7-8	-	TRBJ2-1	TRBD2	CASSLGPGLVNEQFF	TGTGCCAGCAGCTTAGGCCCGGGACTAGTAAATGAGCAGTTCTTC
TRBV25-1	-	TRBJ1-1	-	CASMWDFNTEAFF	TGTGCCAGCATGTGGGACTTCAACACTGAAGCTTTCTTT
TRBV19	-	TRBJ2-2	TRBD1	CASSIRDRAGGGELFF	TGTGCCAGTAGTATTAGGGACAGGGCCGGTGGCGGGGAGCTGTTTTTT
TRBV4-1	-	TRBJ2-2	TRBD2	CASSQDMRLAVTGELFF	TGCGCCAGCAGCCAAGATATGCGGCTAGCGGTCACCGGGGAGCTGTTTTTT
TRBV30	-	TRBJ2-2	-	CAWSYNSGTGELFF	TGTGCCTGGAGTTATAACAGTGGCACCGGGGAGCTGTTTTTT
TRBV5-1	once	TRBJ1-6	-	CASSSGSSPLHF	TGCGCCAGCAGCAGTGGTAGTTCACCCCTCCACTTT
TRBV18	-	TRBJ1-1	-	CASSPFISDKNTEAFF	TGTGCCAGCTCACCATTTATCTCGGACAAGAACACTGAAGCTTTCTTT
TRBV2	few	TRBJ1-6	-	CASNNRVPPLHF	TGTGCCAGTAACAACAGGGTGCCACCCCTCCACTTT
TRBV4-1	-	TRBJ2-1	TRBD2	CASSQGQRGGNEQFF	TGCGCCAGCAGCCAAGGGCAGCGGGGGGGCAATGAGCAGTTCTTC
TRBV5-6	-	TRBJ1-1	TRBD1	CASSTRQGPNTEAFF	TGTGCCAGCAGCACGAGACAGGGGCCGAACACTGAAGCTTTCTTT
TRBV2	once	TRBJ2-5	TRBD1	CASRDRGETQYF	TGTGCCAGCAGGGACAGGGGGGAGACCCAGTACTTC
TRBV27	-	TRBJ2-3	TRBD2	CASSGTSGLDTQYF	TGTGCCAGCAGCGGGACTAGCGGCTTAGATACGCAGTATTTT
TRBV6-5	-	TRBJ1-2	TRBD1	CASSTTGLRGGYTF	TGTGCCAGCAGTACGACAGGGTTAAGGGGGGGCTACACCTTC
TRBV27	-	TRBJ2-2	TRBD2	CASSPQGLAVHGELFF	TGTGCCAGCAGTCCCCAGGGACTAGCGGTACACGGGGAGCTGTTTTTT
TRBV28	once	TRBJ1-5	TRBD1	CASSFRQGAGQPQHF	TGTGCCAGCAGTTTCAGACAGGGGGCGGGTCAGCCCCAGCATTTT
TRBV10-2	-	TRBJ2-2	TRBD2	CASRGTSGGNTGELFF	TGCGCCAGCAGGGGGACTAGCGGGGGTAACACCGGGGAGCTGTTTTTT
TRBV5-6	once	TRBJ1-6	-	CASSLELQGFSSPLHF	TGTGCCAGCAGCTTGGAGTTGCAGGGGTTCAGTTCACCCCTCCACTTT
TRBV7-2	-	TRBJ2-3	TRBD2	CASSRRTSGRTDTQYF	TGTGCCAGCAGCCGTCGGACTAGCGGGCGCACAGATACGCAGTATTTT
TRBV11-3	-	TRBJ2-2	-	CASSFSGHANTGELFF	TGTGCCAGCAGCTTCTCGGGACATGCGAACACCGGGGAGCTGTTTTTT
TRBV27	-	TRBJ2-7	-	CASSLLWGEDNEQYF	TGTGCCAGCAGTCTATTATGGGGAGAGGATAACGAGCAGTACTTC
TRBV7-9	once	TRBJ1-6	-	CSSSLDSVPNSPLHF	TGTTCCAGCAGCTTAGATTCAGTTCCAAATTCACCCCTCCACTTT
TRBV5-6	-	TRBJ2-1	-	CASSVRDLPYNEQFF	TGTGCCAGCAGCGTCCGGGACTTACCCTACAATGAGCAGTTCTTC